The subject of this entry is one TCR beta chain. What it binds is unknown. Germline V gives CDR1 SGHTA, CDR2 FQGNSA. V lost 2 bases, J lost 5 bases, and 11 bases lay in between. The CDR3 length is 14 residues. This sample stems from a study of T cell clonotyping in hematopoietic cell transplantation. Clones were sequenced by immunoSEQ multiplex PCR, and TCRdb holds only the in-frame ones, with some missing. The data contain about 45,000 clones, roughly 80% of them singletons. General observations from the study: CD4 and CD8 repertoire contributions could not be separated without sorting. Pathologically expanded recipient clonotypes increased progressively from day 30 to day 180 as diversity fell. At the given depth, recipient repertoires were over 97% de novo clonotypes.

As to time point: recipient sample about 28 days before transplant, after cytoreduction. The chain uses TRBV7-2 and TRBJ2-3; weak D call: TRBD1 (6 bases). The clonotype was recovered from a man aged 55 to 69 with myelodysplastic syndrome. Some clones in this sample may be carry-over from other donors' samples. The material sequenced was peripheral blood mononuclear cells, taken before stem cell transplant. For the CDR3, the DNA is TGTGCCAGCAGCTTAACATCAGGGGTAGATACGCAGTATTTT. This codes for CASSLTSGVDTQYF.